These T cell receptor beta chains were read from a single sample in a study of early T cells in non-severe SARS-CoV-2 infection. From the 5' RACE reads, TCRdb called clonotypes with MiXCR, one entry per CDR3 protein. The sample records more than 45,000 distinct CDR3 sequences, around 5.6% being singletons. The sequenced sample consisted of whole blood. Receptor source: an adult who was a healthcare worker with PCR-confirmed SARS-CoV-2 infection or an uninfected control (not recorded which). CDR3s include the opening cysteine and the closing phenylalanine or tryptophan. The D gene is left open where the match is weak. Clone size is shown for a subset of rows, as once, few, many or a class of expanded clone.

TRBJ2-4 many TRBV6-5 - CASSTRGAKNIQYF TGTGCCAGCAGCACGAGAGGAGCCAAAAACATTCAGTACTTC
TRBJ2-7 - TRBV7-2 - CASSLRGRQAQPLSPEQYF TGTGCCAGCAGCTTACGAGGCCGCCAGGCGCAACCGCTATCCCCCGAGCAGTACTTC
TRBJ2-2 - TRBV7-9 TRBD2 CASSPGTSGDTGELFF TGTGCCAGCAGCCCGGGGACTAGCGGGGACACCGGGGAGCTGTTTTTT
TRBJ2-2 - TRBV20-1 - CSARMGANGELFF TGCAGTGCTAGAATGGGGGCAAACGGGGAGCTGTTTTTT
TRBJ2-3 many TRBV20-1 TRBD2 CSAEIAGGTRDTQYF TGCAGTGCTGAAATAGCGGGAGGCACTCGGGATACGCAGTATTTT
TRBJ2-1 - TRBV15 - CATSRVGTPGNEQFF TGTGCCACCAGCAGAGTGGGGACACCTGGGAATGAGCAGTTCTTC
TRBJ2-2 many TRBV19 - CASSRGPTGELFF TGTGCCAGTAGCCGGGGCCCCACCGGGGAGCTGTTTTTT
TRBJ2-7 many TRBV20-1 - CSASGRNPYEQYF TGCAGTGCTAGCGGACGCAATCCCTACGAGCAGTACTTC
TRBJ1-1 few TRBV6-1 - CASSEVRGPNTEAFF TGTGCCAGCAGTGAAGTCAGAGGGCCGAACACTGAAGCTTTCTTT
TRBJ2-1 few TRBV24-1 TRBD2 CATSDPLAGPYNEQFF TGTGCCACCAGTGACCCGTTAGCGGGACCCTACAATGAGCAGTTCTTC
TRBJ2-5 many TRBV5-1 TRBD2 CASSFGSGGPQETQYF TGCGCCAGCAGCTTCGGTAGCGGGGGACCCCAAGAGACCCAGTACTTC
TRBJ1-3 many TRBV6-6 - CASRHTEVGNTIYF TGTGCCAGCAGGCATACAGAGGTTGGAAACACCATATATTTT
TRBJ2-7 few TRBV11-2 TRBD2 CVSSLGAGGLYEQYF TGTGTCAGCAGCTTAGGAGCGGGGGGGCTCTACGAGCAGTACTTC
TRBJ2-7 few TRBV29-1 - CSVVGDAYEQYF TGCAGCGTTGTAGGGGATGCCTACGAGCAGTACTTC
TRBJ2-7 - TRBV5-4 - CASSFVGTYEQYF TGTGCCAGCAGCTTTGTCGGGACCTACGAGCAGTACTTC
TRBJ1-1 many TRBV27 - CASSLRAADTEAFF TGTGCCAGCAGTTTACGGGCGGCGGACACTGAAGCTTTCTTT
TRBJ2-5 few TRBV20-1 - CSAERLAGEETQYF TGCAGTGCGGAGAGATTGGCGGGCGAAGAGACCCAGTACTTC
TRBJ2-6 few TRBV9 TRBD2 CASSPGLAGASGANVLTF TGTGCCAGCAGCCCCGGACTAGCGGGAGCATCTGGGGCCAACGTCCTGACTTTC
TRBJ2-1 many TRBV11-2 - CASSVDTGYNEQFF TGTGCCAGCAGCGTGGATACCGGATACAATGAGCAGTTCTTC
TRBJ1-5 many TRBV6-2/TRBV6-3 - CASSYSGGGYQPQHF TGTGCCAGCAGTTACTCGGGGGGTGGCTATCAGCCCCAGCATTTT
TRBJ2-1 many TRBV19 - CASSPLTGIRGNEQFF TGTGCCAGTAGTCCTCTGACAGGGATACGGGGGAATGAGCAGTTCTTC
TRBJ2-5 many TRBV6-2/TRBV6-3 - CASSYSGRETQYF TGTGCCAGCAGTTACTCGGGAAGAGAGACCCAGTACTTC
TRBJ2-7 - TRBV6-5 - CASSYSNMGSYEQYF TGTGCCAGCAGTTACTCGAATATGGGATCATACGAGCAGTACTTC
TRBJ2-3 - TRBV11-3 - CASSTGRVTDTQYF TGTGCCAGCAGCACAGGCCGGGTAACAGATACGCAGTATTTT
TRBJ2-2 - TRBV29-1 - CSVERGTGELFF TGCAGCGTTGAACGAGGAACCGGGGAGCTGTTTTTT
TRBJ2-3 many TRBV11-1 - CASSPPATDTQYF TGTGCCAGCAGCCCCCCCGCGACCGATACGCAGTATTTT
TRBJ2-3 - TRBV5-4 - CASSLLQSTDTQYF TGTGCCAGCAGCTTATTACAGAGCACAGATACGCAGTATTTT
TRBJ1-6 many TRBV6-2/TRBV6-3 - CASTNDGGAPLHF TGTGCCAGCACCAACGACGGGGGTGCACCCCTCCACTTT
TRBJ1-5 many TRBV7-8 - CASSLAGREIQHF TGTGCCAGCAGCTTAGCGGGTAGGGAGATCCAGCATTTT